This entry describes one T cell receptor (beta chain). These data come from a study of T cells after posttransplantation cyclophosphamide. The CDR3 runs to 18 residues. The germline gives CDR1 KGHSH, CDR2 LQKENI. J gave up 4 bases and V 0 bases, and 12 bases lay outside the gene matches. Data came from immunoSEQ multiplex PCR; TCRdb stores just in-frame clones and leaves some out. The data contain about 7,600 clones, roughly 80% of them singletons. Treatment was busulfan-fludarabine conditioning, a marrow graft, and cyclophosphamide on days +3 and +4. The chain recombines TRBV18 with TRBJ2-5, with 9 nucleotides matching TRBD2. Sequencing used CD4+ T cells sorted from blood, obtained approximately 1,200 days after allogeneic stem cell transplant with posttransplant cyclophosphamide. This clonotype originated in a female patient aged 40 to 50 who received an allogeneic stem cell transplant from a related donor, was CMV-positive, and had no GVHD. Some T cells may have originated in the graft donor. CDR3 sequence (DNA): TGTGCCAGCTCACCACCGATTAGCGGGAGATCCGCAAGAGAGACCCAGTACTTC. Its translation is CASSPPISGRSARETQYF.